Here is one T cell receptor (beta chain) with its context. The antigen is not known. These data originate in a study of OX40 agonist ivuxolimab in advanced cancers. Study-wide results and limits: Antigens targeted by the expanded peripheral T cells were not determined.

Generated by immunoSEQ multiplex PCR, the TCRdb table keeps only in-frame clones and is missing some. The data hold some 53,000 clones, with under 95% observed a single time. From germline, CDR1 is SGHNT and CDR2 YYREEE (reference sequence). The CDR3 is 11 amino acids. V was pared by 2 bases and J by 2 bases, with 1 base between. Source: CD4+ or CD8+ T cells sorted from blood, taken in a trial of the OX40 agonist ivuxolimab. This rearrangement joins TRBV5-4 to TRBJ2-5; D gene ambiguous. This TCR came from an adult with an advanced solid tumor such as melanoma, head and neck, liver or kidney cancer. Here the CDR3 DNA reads TGTGCCAGCAGCTTACAAGAGACCCAGTACTTC. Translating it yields CASSLQETQYF.